One and the same sample provided the 18 T cell receptor beta chains below, sequenced in a study of CD4 T cells in relation to SARS-CoV-2 and coronaviruses (dated by TCRdb to the early 2020s). CD4+ T cells from unexposed donors were collected before the COVID-19 pandemic (2011-2018). After around ten days of culture, CD4+ T cells were isolated with the EasySep CD4+ T cell isolation kit. The library was generated by the immunoSEQ multiplex PCR assay. In TCRdb, the immuneACCESS table is reduced to in-frame sequences with V and J assigned. These tables do not hold every clone; where another copy was compared, an unresolved V gene accounts for under half, and the others remain unexplained. Here the sample has approximately 11,000 clones; about 81% occur a single time. The ten largest clones add up to 15% to 20% of the sample. For these receptors, no antigen is known. Sequenced sample: CD4+ T cells from PBMCs, cultured in vitro. All receptors derive from a human donor in good health.

V usage is TRBV30 and J usage is TRBJ1-6; TRBD1 agrees at 9 bases. The J segment lost 5 bases and the V segment lost 8 bases, leaving 4 bases of the junction unmatched. CDR1 GTSNPN and CDR2 SVGIG come from the germline V gene (reference sequence). This CDR3 comprises 13 residues. This CDR3 is CAGQGLDNSPLHF. The CDR3 DNA is TGTGCCGGACAGGGGCTCGATAATTCACCCCTCCACTTT.

The chain carries TRBV27 and TRBJ2-7; no clear D gene. This CDR3 is 16 amino acids long. With 1 base removed from V and 5 bases from J, the gap between germline ends came to 18 bases. Germline CDR1 and CDR2: MNHEY and SMNVEV (reference sequence). The CDR3 DNA reads as TGTGCCAGCAGTTTATTCCCCCAAGTGGCAGTCGACGAGCAGTACTTC. Translated, it gives CASSLFPQVAVDEQYF.

This clone showed up just once. The rearrangement joins TRBV28 to TRBJ2-7; D tentatively fits TRBD1 or TRBD2 (6 bases each). V lost 5 bases and J 5 bases, leaving 16 bases between the germline ends. Germline V gene sequence: CDR1 MDHEN, CDR2 SYDVKM. The CDR3 runs to 14 residues. CDR3 coding DNA: TGTGCCAGCAGTACAGGGACTCCTAAGGACGAGCAGTACTTC. Translated: CASSTGTPKDEQYF.

The count of this clone is one. The rearrangement links TRBV19 to TRBJ1-1, with D uncertain. The CDR3 has 16 amino acids. Per germline, CDR1 LNHDA and CDR2 SQIVND (reference sequence). The V end was cut by 7 bases, the J end by 2 bases, with 20 bases between. Here the CDR3 reads CASTLSFSAANTEAFF. In DNA, the CDR3 is TGTGCCAGTACCCTAAGCTTTTCAGCTGCTAACACTGAAGCTTTCTTT.

The CDR3 loop reads CASKSGQTSDTGELFF. CDR3 sequence (DNA): TGCGCCAGTAAGTCAGGACAGACGTCGGACACCGGGGAGCTGTTTTTT. V gene TRBV5-1 combines with J gene TRBJ2-2; maybe TRBD1 (6 bases). The length of the CDR3 is 16 residues. The ends were cut back, 8 bases at V and 3 bases at J, with 20 bases in the middle. CDR1 is SGHRS and CDR2 is YFSETQ in the germline V gene.

This chain joins TRBV2 and TRBJ2-7; 16 positions agree with TRBD2. CDR1 and CDR2 (germline): SNHLY, FYNNEI. The CDR3 runs to 15 residues. Unmatched junction bases numbered 4, after V lost 6 bases and J lost 5 bases. This chain's CDR3 is CASRGTSGRANEQYF. DNA for the CDR3: TGTGCCAGCAGAGGGACTAGCGGGAGGGCAAACGAGCAGTACTTC. The full variable domain, with the rest looked up from reference TRBV2 and TRBJ2-7, is EPEVTQTPSHQVTQMGQEVILRCVPISNHLYFYWYRQILGQKVEFLVSFYNNEISEKSEIFDDQFSVERPDGSNFTLKIRSTKLEDSAMYFCASRGTSGRANEQYFGPGTRLTVT.

The J gene is TRBJ1-2, the V gene TRBV30, with D perhaps TRBD1 (6 bases). The germline V gene encodes CDR1 GTSNPN and CDR2 SVGIG (reference sequence). This CDR3 comprises 12 residues. V was cut by 7 bases and J by 2 bases, with 11 bases left in between. As DNA, the CDR3 is TGTGCCTACCAGGACAGAAACTATGGCTACACCTTC. The encoded protein is CAYQDRNYGYTF.

This sequence joins TRBV2 and TRBJ1-2, with a weak D call TRBD1 (6 bases). This CDR3 comprises 13 residues. Germline V lookup: CDR1 SNHLY, CDR2 FYNNEI. The V end was cut by 0 bases, the J end by 13 bases, with 15 bases between. CDR3 protein: CASSEALAGVPTF. In nucleotides, the CDR3 is TGTGCCAGCAGTGAAGCGCTTGCAGGGGTGCCCACCTTC.

The chain recombines TRBV3-1 (or the pseudogene TRBV3-2) with TRBJ2-7; possibly TRBD2 for D (6 bases). CDR3 length: 13 residues. Trimming cost V 3 bases and J 4 bases, with 10 bases left between them. In germline, CDR1 is LGHDT, CDR2 YNNKEL (reference sequence). This CDR3 reads CASSQGLRYEQYF. In DNA form, the CDR3 reads TGTGCCAGCAGCCAGGGACTGAGATACGAGCAGTACTTC.

This chain connects TRBV19 to TRBJ1-1, with 8 bases lining up with TRBD1. CDR1 is LNHDA, CDR2 SQIVND, per germline (reference sequence). This CDR3 is 16 amino acids long. V gave up 0 bases and J gave up 1 base; unmatched junction bases: 4. Here the CDR3 reads CASSIESGGPNTEAFF. In DNA form, the CDR3 reads TGTGCCAGTAGTATAGAGTCAGGGGGCCCGAACACTGAAGCTTTCTTT.

In this sample, this clone turned up a few times. The chain recombines TRBV7-2 with TRBJ1-6, with TRBD1 as a possible D gene (5 bases). Trimming left V 1 base short and J 6 bases short, with 10 bases between. In germline, CDR1 is SGHTA, CDR2 FQGNSA. The CDR3 is 15 amino acids. The CDR3 bases are TGTGCCAGCAGCTTAGTGGCAGGGTTTAATTCACCCCTCCACTTT. It codes for CASSLVAGFNSPLHF.

The chain combines TRBV7-9 with TRBJ2-1, with D perhaps matching TRBD2 (5 bases). Germline lookup yields CDR1 SEHNR and CDR2 FQNEAQ (reference sequence). The CDR3 length is 16 residues. V was cut by 1 base and J by 3 bases, with 13 bases left in between. The CDR3 sequence: CASSLGETAYYNEQFF. The DNA of the CDR3 is TGTGCCAGCAGCTTAGGGGAGACTGCCTACTACAATGAGCAGTTCTTC.

Here the CDR3 reads CANKLDRVDSPLHF. CDR3 sequence (DNA): TGTGCCAACAAACTAGACAGGGTGGATTCACCCCTCCACTTT. The chain couples TRBV2 to TRBJ1-6; 7 bases match TRBD1. CDR3 size: 14 residues. The V and J ends lost 10 bases and 8 bases, in that order; junction bases with no gene match: 11. CDR1 and CDR2 from the germline V gene are SNHLY and FYNNEI.

This rearrangement joins TRBV27 to TRBJ1-6; 11 bases are shared with TRBD1. This CDR3 region has 13 residues. V was clipped by 8 bases and J by 9 bases; unmatched bases: 3. CDR1 and CDR2 from the germline V gene are MNHEY and SMNVEV (reference sequence). The CDR3 coding sequence is TGTGCCAGCGGACAGGGGGCTGGTTCACCCCTCCACTTT. This encodes CASGQGAGSPLHF.

This clone has just a few counts. The V gene is TRBV2, the J gene TRBJ1-2; D ambiguous. Per the germline V gene, CDR1 is SNHLY and CDR2 is FYNNEI. The CDR3 length is 11 residues. V lost 6 bases, J lost 7 bases, and 9 bases lay in between. CDR3 sequence reads: CASRRFAGYTF. DNA for the CDR3: TGTGCCAGCAGGCGGTTCGCTGGCTACACCTTC. The full variable domain, completed using reference TRBV2 and TRBJ1-2, is EPEVTQTPSHQVTQMGQEVILRCVPISNHLYFYWYRQILGQKVEFLVSFYNNEISEKSEIFDDQFSVERPDGSNFTLKIRSTKLEDSAMYFCASRRFAGYTFGSGTRLTVV.

This clone was counted a few times. The rearrangement joins TRBV19 to TRBJ2-1, with 9 bases identical to TRBD1. The germline V gene has CDR1 LNHDA and CDR2 SQIVND (reference sequence). The ends lost 5 bases at V and 7 bases at J; junction bases unmatched: 9. The CDR3 totals 15 residues. The CDR3 DNA reads TGTGCCAGTAGTGAGACGGGACAGGGATCTAATGAGCAGTTCTTC. Its translation: CASSETGQGSNEQFF.

The V gene is TRBV5-1, the J gene TRBJ2-1; TRBD1 is a possible D gene (6 bases). Germline assignment: CDR1 SGHRS and CDR2 YFSETQ. The CDR3 has 14 amino acids. V dropped 0 bases and J dropped 5 bases, with 9 bases sitting between them. The CDR3 here is CASSLAGVHNEQFF. CDR3 in DNA: TGCGCCAGCAGCTTGGCAGGGGTCCACAATGAGCAGTTCTTC.

The J gene is TRBJ1-4, the V gene TRBV19; no clear D. CDR1 is LNHDA and CDR2 is SQIVND in the germline V gene (reference sequence). V was pared by 7 bases and J by 0 bases, with 9 bases between. The CDR3 contains 14 residues. In DNA, the CDR3 is TGTGCCAGTATGGGTGACGCAACTAATGAAAAACTGTTTTTT. It is translated as CASMGDATNEKLFF.